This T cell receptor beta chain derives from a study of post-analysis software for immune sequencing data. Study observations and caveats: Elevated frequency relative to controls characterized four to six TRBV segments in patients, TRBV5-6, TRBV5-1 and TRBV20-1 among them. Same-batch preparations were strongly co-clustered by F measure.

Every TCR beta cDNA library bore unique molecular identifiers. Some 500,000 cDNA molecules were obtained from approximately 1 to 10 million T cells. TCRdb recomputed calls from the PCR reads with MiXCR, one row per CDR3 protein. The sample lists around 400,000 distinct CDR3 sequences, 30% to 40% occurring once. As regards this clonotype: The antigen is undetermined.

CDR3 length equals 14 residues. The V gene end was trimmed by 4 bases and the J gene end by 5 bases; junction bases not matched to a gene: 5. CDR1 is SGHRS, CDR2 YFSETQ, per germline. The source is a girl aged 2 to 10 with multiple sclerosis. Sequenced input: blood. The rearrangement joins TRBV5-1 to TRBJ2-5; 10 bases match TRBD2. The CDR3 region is CASSPTGLAETQYF. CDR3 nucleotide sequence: TGCGCCAGCAGCCCGACGGGACTAGCGGAGACCCAGTACTTC.